Described below is a single TCR beta chain sequence and its context. Antigen: not known. The ends lost 10 bases at V and 6 bases at J; junction bases unmatched: 8. Germline V gene sequence: CDR1 ENHRY, CDR2 SYGVKD. This CDR3 spans 13 amino acids. The sample belongs to a study of cytomegalovirus exposure and HLA in healthy donors. At the level of the study: The 90 to 150 validation repertoires used the same platform as the approximately 700 first-cohort repertoires (as reported by a later analysis). The study's findings and limits: Most TCR sequences showed up rarely, but some public TCRs showed up in many donors.

Here immunoSEQ multiplex PCR was the method, and the copy in TCRdb shows in-frame clones only, minus some. The sample lists 55,000 to 65,000 clones; 90% to 97% were seen once. The chain combines TRBV10-3 with TRBJ2-1; 8 bases are shared with TRBD1. This receptor was identified in a man aged 18 to 30 in good health and CMV-seronegative. Sequences were obtained from PBMCs. The CDR3 sequence is CANRKQGGNEQFF. CDR3 nucleotides: TGTGCCAACCGAAAACAGGGGGGCAATGAGCAGTTCTTC.